The rows below give T cell receptor beta chains drawn from one sample of a study of CD8 T cells in Susac syndrome. TCRdb itself ran the immunoSEQ multiplex PCR reads through MiXCR, one entry per CDR3 protein. The data hold about 94,000 distinct CDR3 sequences, with 90% to 95% observed a single time. What was sequenced was CD4+ T cells from PBMCs. The receptors shown here come from a human donor with Susac syndrome. The CDR3 runs from the conserved cysteine through the conserved F or W.

J,V,CDR3
TRBJ1-4,TRBV20-1,CSRTGEWKEKLFF
TRBJ2-3,TRBV4-3,CASSQDNALARDTQYF
TRBJ1-6,TRBV3-1,CASMGTNSPLHF
TRBJ2-5,TRBV12-3/TRBV12-4,CASNFGQRQETQYF
TRBJ2-5,TRBV9,CASSVGTSGETQYF
TRBJ2-5,TRBV9,CASSVQGSFQETQYF
TRBJ2-3,TRBV12-3/TRBV12-4,CASKMDSTDTQYF
TRBJ2-7,TRBV9,CASSPRTEAYEQYF
TRBJ1-1,TRBV7-8,CASSPRRIMNTEAFF
TRBJ2-4,TRBV2,CASTSGGVNIQYF
TRBJ2-7,TRBV7-6,CASSLTPPSGAPQEQYF
TRBJ1-4,TRBV5-4,CASSFYGTGREKLFF
TRBJ2-5,TRBV2,CASRRGTAQETQYF
TRBJ1-4,TRBV18,CASSMNEKLFF
TRBJ2-1,TRBV5-1,CASSLSGGYNEQFF
TRBJ2-6,TRBV6-1,CASREGGYSGANVLTF
TRBJ1-2,TRBV12-3/TRBV12-4,CASSLRQSYGYTF
TRBJ2-1,TRBV3-1,CASSQWGPAEFF
TRBJ2-7,TRBV4-3,CASSQVHSAPKEQYF
TRBJ2-2,TRBV30,CAWSVLGELFF
TRBJ2-7,TRBV19,CASSIDPGSSYEQYF
TRBJ2-3,TRBV29-1,CSVEGGGNTDTQYF
TRBJ2-2,TRBV20-1,CSARLAGRAGELFF
TRBJ2-7,TRBV4-3,CASSQDGRYEQYF
TRBJ1-1,TRBV3-1,CASSQVWQNTEAFF
TRBJ2-6,TRBV5-4,CASSSPSSGANVLTF
TRBJ2-4,TRBV11-2,CASSALESKNIQYF
TRBJ2-7,TRBV29-1,CSGQQGASYEQYF
TRBJ2-1,TRBV3-1,CASSQNFAGTSGDEQFF
TRBJ2-3,TRBV2,CASSHSGGVTDTQYF
TRBJ2-2,TRBV30,CAWSDPEELFF
TRBJ2-7,TRBV6-2/TRBV6-3,CASSRQKSYEQYF
TRBJ1-5,TRBV7-2,CASSPGQGNQPQHF
TRBJ1-1,TRBV7-9,CASSSPTGATEAFF
TRBJ1-1,TRBV5-6,CASSSSAEAFF
TRBJ1-5,TRBV12-3/TRBV12-4,CASSLGQINQPQHF
TRBJ2-1,TRBV6-1,CASTTRKSVEGRYNEQFF
TRBJ2-1,TRBV7-8,CASSTRTGYNEQFF
TRBJ1-2,TRBV29-1,CRQVGSTGGYTF
TRBJ2-2,TRBV7-9,CASSLDANTGELFF
TRBJ2-3,TRBV24-1,CATSGTGNTQYF
TRBJ2-7,TRBV4-3,CASSLGLLFLAYEQYF